The next 9 T cell receptor beta chains were all read from a single sample in a study of early T cells in non-severe SARS-CoV-2 infection. TCRdb reprocessed the 5' RACE reads via MiXCR and lists one record per CDR3 protein. This repertoire shows roughly 53,000 distinct CDR3 sequences, about a tenth found once; its top ten account for around 20%. Sequencing used whole blood. These receptors were taken from an adult who was a healthcare worker with PCR-confirmed SARS-CoV-2 infection or an uninfected control (not recorded which).

This clonotype was recorded a few times. V is TRBV7-2 and J is TRBJ2-1; no clear D. CDR1 and CDR2 from the germline V gene are SGHTA and FQGNSA. V gave up 7 bases and J gave up 10 bases, with 11 bases separating them. CDR3 size: 11 residues. The chain's CDR3 is CASTPRKEQFF. CDR3 in DNA: TGTGCCAGCACCCCTCGAAAGGAGCAGTTCTTC.

The chain is built from TRBV3-1 and TRBJ1-4; D gene ambiguous. The CDR3 contains 16 residues. Per germline, CDR1 LGHDT and CDR2 YNNKEL (reference sequence). V was cut by 0 bases and J by 5 bases, with 13 bases left in between. CDR3: CASSQEPGIKNEKLFF. CDR3 coding DNA: TGTGCCAGCAGCCAAGAACCCGGGATAAAAAATGAAAAACTGTTTTTT.

The table lists this clonotype with many counts. An end of the junction differs from the germline gene, which may be a read error. V usage is TRBV12-3 or TRBV12-4 and J usage is TRBJ1-2, with TRBD1 as a possible D gene (6 bases). The CDR3 runs to 16 residues. The CDR3 loop is CASSLRQALLKGGYIF. DNA for the CDR3: TGTGCCAGCAGTTTGCGACAGGCCCTCCTAAAGGGGGGCTACATCTTC.

The J gene is TRBJ2-7, the V gene TRBV12-2. TRBV12-2 represents a pseudogene. This CDR3 has 18 residues. Here the CDR3 DNA reads TGTGCAAGTCGCTTAGCGCTTGCGACCCCGTTGCGTATCTTCGAGCAGTACTTC. It translates to CASRLALATPLRIFEQYF.

This clonotype has a handful of counts. The chain combines TRBV5-1 with TRBJ2-4; D perhaps matches TRBD1 (6 bases). Trimming stripped 4 bases from V and 1 base from J, with 15 bases between. CDR1 and CDR2 (germline): SGHRS, YFSETQ. CDR3 length: 16 amino acids. In DNA, the CDR3 is TGCGCCAGCAGCCCCGGACAGTTGGCGGCCAAAAACATTCAGTACTTC. Amino acid sequence: CASSPGQLAAKNIQYF.

The J gene is TRBJ2-1, the V gene TRBV5-1, with D possibly being TRBD2 (7 bases). The germline V gene has CDR1 SGHRS and CDR2 YFSETQ. There are 14 residues in the CDR3. Trimming took 4 bases from V and 8 from J, leaving 16 bases between them. The CDR3 is CASSNGGGEHEQFF. CDR3 bases: TGCGCCAGCAGCAACGGCGGGGGCGAGCATGAGCAGTTCTTC. The variable domain in full, completed from reference TRBV5-1 and TRBJ2-1, reads KAGVTQTPRYLIKTRGQQVTLSCSPISGHRSVSWYQQTPGQGLQFLFEYFSETQRNKGNFPGRFSGRQFSNSRSEMNVSTLELGDSALYLCASSNGGGEHEQFFGPGTRLTVL.

This clonotype has only a few counts. The chain uses TRBV19 and TRBJ1-1, with no clear D. V lost 3 bases and J 0 bases, leaving 11 bases between the germline ends. The CDR3 is made up of 15 amino acids. Germline values: CDR1 LNHDA, CDR2 SQIVND (reference sequence). The CDR3 DNA sequence: TGTGCCAGTAGTATTGTTTGGGCAGTGAACACTGAAGCTTTCTTT. Encoded protein: CASSIVWAVNTEAFF. The complete variable domain, with remaining parts taken from reference TRBV19 and TRBJ1-1, reads DGGITQSPKYLFRKEGQNVTLSCEQNLNHDAMYWYRQDPGQGLRLIYYSQIVNDFQKGDIAEGYSVSREKKESFPLTVTSAQKNPTAFYLCASSIVWAVNTEAFFGQGTRLTVV.

Only a few counts were recorded for this clonotype. The rearrangement joins TRBV7-8 to TRBJ2-3; D unresolved. CDR3 length: 14 residues. V was pared by 7 bases and J by 2 bases, with 13 bases between. Germline-derived CDR1 and CDR2 are SGHVS and FQNEAQ. The CDR3 DNA follows: TGTGCCAGCACCGACGTAGCATCCACAGATACGCAGTATTTT. It is translated as CASTDVASTDTQYF.

This chain links TRBV18 with TRBJ1-5; 7 bases map to TRBD1. Germline CDR1 reads KGHSH; CDR2 reads LQKENI. This CDR3 has 16 amino acids. The J segment lost 2 bases and the V segment lost 5 bases, leaving 9 bases of the junction unmatched. The CDR3 region has the DNA TGTGCCAGCTCATACAGGGGTGTTCAAGGCAATCAGCCCCAGCATTTT. This gives the protein CASSYRGVQGNQPQHF.